This T cell receptor beta chain is from a study of blood T cell repertoires in COVID-19. Study background: T cells, B-cell-depleted T cells, or PBMCs supplied cDNA or gDNA.

Original handling: Estimates of nucleated cell counts were drawn from the amplification of reference gene primers. The table came from immunoSEQ multiplex PCR; TCRdb's copy has only in-frame clones and leaves some out. That table furnishes V, J and clone size, whereas the DNA furnished D and trimming. The sample has approximately 130,000 clones, almost 70% seen once. With 1 base removed from V and 12 bases from J, the gap between germline ends came to 16 bases. Germline assignment: CDR1 LGHDT and CDR2 YNNKEL (reference sequence). The CDR3 runs to 13 residues. The specimen was peripheral blood. The chain uses TRBV3-1 (or the pseudogene TRBV3-2) and TRBJ2-7; weak D call: TRBD1 (5 bases). This TCR was sampled from a woman between 70 and 85 years old with acute or convalescent COVID-19. CDR3 sequence: CASSQARWGRRYF. Here the CDR3 DNA reads TGTGCCAGCAGCCAAGCCCGGTGGGGCCGGAGGTACTTC.